Listed here is a single T cell receptor beta chain. Its antigen is still unknown. The PCR ran on 60 Vbeta and 13 Jbeta primers. Some clones are missing from TCRdb's copy, which holds only in-frame ones; the method was immunoSEQ multiplex PCR. This sample has some 100,000 clones, with around 79% found just once. Germline lookup yields CDR1 ENHRY and CDR2 SYGVKD. V was pared by 0 bases and J by 4 bases, with 13 bases between. CDR3 length: 16 residues. The sample originates from a study of cytomegalovirus exposure and HLA in healthy donors. About the research overall: Unique TCRs from HLA-typed donors, 75 million to 100 million of them, were held in an early data release. Study conclusions and caveats: In vitro experiments confirmed that a few CMV-associated chains were specific for CMV antigens. Analyses of presence and absence presupposed an approximately uniform sequencing depth across donors.

The chain joins TRBV10-3 to TRBJ1-5, with no clear D. This sequence was found in a woman in her 70s in good health and CMV-seropositive. The sequencing sample was made of PBMCs. The CDR3 DNA sequence: TGTGCCATCAGTGAGTCAGTGGCAGGTGGGAATCAGCCCCAGCATTTT. This gives the protein CAISESVAGGNQPQHF.